The clone carrying this T cell receptor (beta chain) occurred once. This sample stems from a study of OX40 agonist ivuxolimab in advanced cancers. The method was immunoSEQ multiplex PCR; TCRdb's version includes in-frame clones alone and lacks a portion of them. This table holds approximately 90,000 clones, approximately 87% found once. This TCR came from an adult with an advanced solid tumor such as melanoma, head and neck, liver or kidney cancer. Source: CD4+ or CD8+ T cells sorted from blood, taken in a trial of the OX40 agonist ivuxolimab.

The CDR3: CASSYGVREGNTEAFF. CDR3 DNA sequence: TGTGCCAGCAGTTACGGAGTCAGGGAAGGGAACACTGAAGCTTTCTTT. The J gene is TRBJ1-1, the V gene TRBV6-6, with D possibly TRBD1 on 5 matching bases. CDR1 is MNHNY and CDR2 is SVGAGI in the germline V gene (reference sequence). The CDR3 is 16 residues long. The V end lost 2 bases, the J end lost 1 base, and 14 bases lay between the germline ends.